The 26 T cell receptor beta chains in this list originate from one sample, sequenced in a study of blood T cell repertoires in COVID-19 (TCRdb year 2020). Library method: the immunoSEQ multiplex PCR assay. The source is immuneACCESS, and TCRdb retained only in-frame sequences with V and J called. Part of the clones is not carried over; for the studies checked, unresolved V genes explain less than half of this, and the remainder is unexplained. The sample records around 320,000 clones, roughly 86% of which are singletons. The top ten hold roughly 2.8% of the sample. Sequences were obtained from PBMCs or T cells enriched from blood (not recorded which). Every receptor here comes from a woman aged 45-65 years who had been exposed to COVID-19.

This clone showed up just once. The chain has TRBV4-1 and TRBJ2-7; 8 nucleotides line up with TRBD1. V shed 0 bases and J 3 bases; nucleotides not matched to a gene: 10. The CDR3 is 17 residues long. The V gene's germline CDR1 is MGHRA and CDR2 YSYEKL. CDR3 sequence: CASSQDRGAGGFYEQYF. The CDR3 DNA is TGCGCCAGCAGCCAAGATAGGGGGGCAGGGGGCTTCTACGAGCAGTACTTC.

This sequence joins TRBV10-3 and TRBJ2-7; a weak D match, TRBD1 (6 bases). Trimming removed 6 bases from V and 2 bases from J, with 11 bases in between. The CDR3 runs 13 residues. Germline V gives CDR1 ENHRY, CDR2 SYGVKD. CDR3 DNA sequence: TGTGCCATCAGCAGCAGGGGTACCTACGAGCAGTACTTC. Translating it yields CAISSRGTYEQYF.

This clone was detected once. The chain combines TRBV2 with TRBJ2-5; 7 nucleotides align to TRBD2. The junction had 8 bases not matched to a gene; V was cut back by 7 bases and J by 0 bases. The CDR3 sequence is 15 residues long. Germline CDR1 and CDR2: SNHLY and FYNNEI. CDR3 sequence: CASIWSGENQETQYF. CDR3 coding DNA: TGTGCCAGCATCTGGAGCGGGGAGAACCAAGAGACCCAGTACTTC.

The gene calls are TRBV4-2 and TRBJ2-2; 7 bases are a match to TRBD1. The germline V gene has CDR1 LGHNA and CDR2 YNFKEQ. The junction had 3 bases not matched to a gene; V was cut back by 1 base and J by 4 bases. The CDR3 contains 15 residues. This CDR3 is CASSQVRDSTGELFF. For the CDR3, the DNA is TGTGCCAGCAGCCAAGTCCGGGACAGCACCGGGGAGCTGTTTTTT.

The chain links TRBV5-1 to TRBJ1-2; 7 nucleotides line up with TRBD1. Losses at the gene ends were 6 bases for V and 0 bases for J; bases not matched to a gene: 5. Germline V gene sequence: CDR1 SGHRS, CDR2 YFSETQ. This CDR3 comprises 14 residues. This CDR3 reads CASTIDRANYGYTF. DNA for the CDR3: TGCGCCAGCACAATTGACAGGGCTAACTATGGCTACACCTTC.

The chain couples TRBV28 to TRBJ2-7, with D uncertain. The V and J ends lost 9 bases and 0 bases respectively, with 12 bases between them. Germline lookup yields CDR1 MDHEN and CDR2 SYDVKM. The CDR3 has 13 residues. CDR3 nucleotide sequence: TGTGCCAGATGCTCGGCGGTCTCCTACGAGCAGTACTTC. Amino acids: CARCSAVSYEQYF. Variable domain in full (rest from reference TRBV28 and TRBJ2-7): DVKVTQSSRYLVKRTGEKVFLECVQDMDHENMFWYRQDPGLGLRLIYFSYDVKMKEKGDIPEGYSVSREKKERFSLILESASTNQTSMYLCARCSAVSYEQYFGPGTRLTVT.

The chain employs TRBV28 and TRBJ2-7; TRBD2 matches at 14 bases. The ends lost 5 bases at V and 5 bases at J; junction bases unmatched: 14. Looked up from germline, CDR1 is MDHEN and CDR2 is SYDVKM. CDR3 length: 18 residues. The DNA of the CDR3 is TGTGCCAGCAGTACGATCCTTACGACTAGCGGGGGGGCTAACGAGCAGTACTTC. Translated, it gives CASSTILTTSGGANEQYF. Using reference TRBV28 and TRBJ2-7 for the parts outside the CDR3, the full variable domain is DVKVTQSSRYLVKRTGEKVFLECVQDMDHENMFWYRQDPGLGLRLIYFSYDVKMKEKGDIPEGYSVSREKKERFSLILESASTNQTSMYLCASSTILTTSGGANEQYFGPGTRLTVT.

V and J are TRBV9 and TRBJ1-3; D perhaps matches TRBD1 (6 bases). Germline V gene data show CDR1 as SGDLS and CDR2 as YYNGEE. Trimming took off 3 bases at V and 7 bases at J, with 17 bases between the two ends. This CDR3 has 15 amino acids. The CDR3 sequence is CASSAGRGGANTIYF. CDR3 nucleotides: TGTGCCAGCAGCGCCGGTCGAGGGGGGGCGAACACCATATATTTT.

The gene calls are TRBV28 and TRBJ1-1; D unresolved. The CDR3 extends over 15 amino acids. V was pared by 3 bases and J by 0 bases, with 11 bases between. Germline V gene data show CDR1 as MDHEN and CDR2 as SYDVKM. CDR3 residues: CASSFAVSLNTEAFF. The DNA of the CDR3 is TGTGCCAGCAGTTTCGCAGTTTCCCTGAACACTGAAGCTTTCTTT.

Comment on this clone: Other nucleotide sequences from this sample produce the same CDR3. This chain joins TRBV5-1 and TRBJ1-4; TRBD1 agrees at 7 bases. This CDR3 contains 15 residues. Germline assignment: CDR1 SGHRS and CDR2 YFSETQ. Trimming cost V 0 bases and J 3 bases; bases outside gene matches: 2. DNA for the CDR3: TGCGCCAGCAGCTTGGGACAGGGACCTAATGAAAAACTGTTTTTT. Its protein is CASSLGQGPNEKLFF.

This clone has only one observation. In DNA form, the CDR3 reads TGTGCCAGCAGTCCGGACAGGGGTAATTCACCCCTCCACTTT. Protein: CASSPDRGNSPLHF. V is TRBV27 and J is TRBJ1-6; 9 bases agree with TRBD1. V lost 5 bases to trimming and J lost 6 bases; unmatched junction nucleotides: 2. From germline, CDR1 is MNHEY and CDR2 SMNVEV (reference sequence). CDR3 length: 14 residues.

V gene TRBV5-1 combines with J gene TRBJ1-2; D gene unclear. V was trimmed by 4 bases and J by 8 bases, leaving 21 bases between them. This CDR3 has 15 amino acids. Germline CDR1 SGHRS, CDR2 YFSETQ. The CDR3 bases are TGCGCCAGCAGCCTGGACGGGCCTCCCCCGGGAGGCTACACCTTC. Its protein is CASSLDGPPPGGYTF.

The chain employs TRBV6-5 and TRBJ1-5; 8 nucleotides line up with TRBD1. The CDR3 extends over 13 amino acids. Germline trimming cut 6 bases from V and 4 bases from J; bases unmatched to any gene: 2. Germline assignment: CDR1 MNHEY and CDR2 SVGAGI. CDR3 residues: CASRTGDNQPQHF. The CDR3 DNA is TGTGCCAGCAGGACAGGGGATAATCAGCCCCAGCATTTT.

This clone has a handful of counts. The V call is TRBV5-1, the J call TRBJ2-5; D is perhaps TRBD1 (5 bases). CDR1 and CDR2 from the germline V gene are SGHRS and YFSETQ. V shed 6 bases and J shed 5 bases, with 20 bases lying between them. This CDR3 region has 15 residues. The CDR3 sequence is CASTDAQGIGETQYF. In DNA, the CDR3 is TGCGCCAGCACCGACGCGCAGGGAATAGGGGAGACCCAGTACTTC.

The chain joins TRBV9 to TRBJ2-3, with no clear D. The germline CDR1 and CDR2 sequences are SGDLS and YYNGEE. This CDR3 is built from 13 residues. The V end was cut by 1 base, the J end by 1 base, with 4 bases between. The CDR3 bases are TGTGCCAGCAGCGTAACGGGCACAGATACGCAGTATTTT. This encodes CASSVTGTDTQYF.

This chain uses TRBV21-1 with TRBJ2-7; the D call of TRBD2 is as the table states it, not checked on the DNA. TRBV21-1 represents a pseudogene. There are 15 residues in the CDR3. CDR3 region: CASTRFTGGSGEQYF. DNA for the CDR3: TGTGCCAGCACCAGGTTTACAGGAGGGTCGGGAGAGCAGTACTTC.

The chain recombines TRBV5-1 with TRBJ2-2; a weak D match, TRBD2 (6 bases). The length of the CDR3 is 16 residues. Between the trimmed V and J ends, which lost 2 bases and 0 bases, there was a span of 11 bases. Germline V CDR1 and CDR2: SGHRS, YFSETQ. The CDR3 sequence: CASSLVGGANTGELFF. In nucleotides, the CDR3 is TGCGCCAGCAGCTTAGTAGGAGGGGCGAACACCGGGGAGCTGTTTTTT.

V is TRBV5-6 and J is TRBJ2-2; tentative D call: TRBD1 (5 bases). Germline lookup yields CDR1 SGHDT and CDR2 YYEEEE. The CDR3 totals 17 residues. Between the trimmed V and J ends, which lost 0 bases and 1 base, there was a span of 13 bases. The CDR3 DNA reads TGTGCCAGCAGCTTGGGGGGCGGACCACGGAACACCGGGGAGCTGTTTTTT. Protein product: CASSLGGGPRNTGELFF.

This chain connects TRBV28 to TRBJ2-5; D possibly corresponds to TRBD2 (5 bases). The CDR3 is 13 amino acids. The V end was cut by 3 bases, the J end by 2 bases, with 7 bases between. The germline V gene encodes CDR1 MDHEN and CDR2 SYDVKM. This chain's CDR3 is CASSLGVQETQYF. In DNA, the CDR3 is TGTGCCAGCAGTTTGGGAGTACAAGAGACCCAGTACTTC.

As regards this clone: This specimen includes other DNA sequences encoding the same CDR3. The chain links TRBV28 to TRBJ1-2; a weak D match, TRBD1 (6 bases). The ends were cut back, 2 bases at V and 5 bases at J, with 9 bases in the middle. From germline, CDR1 is MDHEN and CDR2 SYDVKM. The CDR3 is 13 residues long. CDR3 bases: TGTGCCAGCAGTTTACAGGGGTCGTATGGCTACACCTTC. Amino acid sequence: CASSLQGSYGYTF.

The genes are TRBV28 and TRBJ1-2; 7 positions match TRBD1. Germline assignment: CDR1 MDHEN and CDR2 SYDVKM. J was trimmed by 5 bases and V by 5 bases; bases with no gene match: 8. The CDR3 covers 14 residues. DNA for the CDR3: TGTGCCAGCAGTGTGGGGGACAGTGCGTATGGCTACACCTTC. Translated, it gives CASSVGDSAYGYTF.

This rearrangement joins TRBV7-9 to TRBJ2-7; possible D gene TRBD2, 6 bases. The ends were cut back, 5 bases at V and 5 bases at J, with 13 bases in the middle. This CDR3 spans 13 amino acids. Per the germline V gene, CDR1 is SEHNR and CDR2 is FQNEAQ (reference sequence). The CDR3 nucleotides are TGTGCCAGCAGCAATGGGGGGTCCAACGAGCAGTACTTC. It specifies CASSNGGSNEQYF.

The chain recombines TRBV11-2 with TRBJ2-3; 8 nucleotides agree with TRBD2. The CDR3 spans 14 residues. Per germline, CDR1 SGHAT and CDR2 FQNNGV. With V trimmed by 6 bases and J by 1 base, 3 bases remained unmatched. CDR3 amino acids: CASRSLAGTDTQYF. Written as DNA, the CDR3 is TGTGCCAGCAGATCACTAGCGGGCACAGATACGCAGTATTTT.

V gene TRBV28 combines with J gene TRBJ2-5; TRBD2 matches at 11 bases. Germline V CDR1 and CDR2: MDHEN, SYDVKM. Unmatched junction bases numbered 12, after V lost 1 base and J lost 2 bases. This CDR3 spans 19 amino acids. DNA of the CDR3: TGTGCCAGCAGTTTATCCCTTCTACTAGCGGGGGCGACACAAGAGACCCAGTACTTC. This sequence encodes CASSLSLLLAGATQETQYF.

The chain combines TRBV28 with TRBJ1-5, with 9 bases matching TRBD1. The ends lost 6 bases at V and 2 bases at J; junction bases unmatched: 8. Germline V CDR1 and CDR2: MDHEN, SYDVKM. CDR3 length: 16 residues. This chain's CDR3 is CASSFTGGVGNQPQHF. In DNA form, the CDR3 reads TGTGCCAGCAGCTTTACAGGGGGCGTCGGCAATCAGCCCCAGCATTTT. The whole variable domain, remainder taken from reference TRBV28 and TRBJ1-5, is DVKVTQSSRYLVKRTGEKVFLECVQDMDHENMFWYRQDPGLGLRLIYFSYDVKMKEKGDIPEGYSVSREKKERFSLILESASTNQTSMYLCASSFTGGVGNQPQHFGDGTRLSIL.

The chain has TRBV27 and TRBJ1-1; maybe TRBD1 (5 bases). Germline loops: CDR1 MNHEY, CDR2 SMNVEV (reference sequence). CDR3 length: 16 amino acids. With 0 bases removed from V and 3 bases from J, the gap between germline ends came to 14 bases. CDR3 protein: CASSLSSATGDTEAFF. Here the CDR3 DNA reads TGTGCCAGCAGTTTATCGTCGGCGACGGGGGACACTGAAGCTTTCTTT.